The present T cell receptor (beta chain) was sequenced within a study of blood T cell repertoires in COVID-19. Overall study context: Samples of COVID-19 (acute and convalescent) were obtained from the United States, Italy and Spain.

Assay used: immunoSEQ multiplex PCR; TCRdb lists only in-frame clones, some missing. This sample has 200,000 to 250,000 clones; about 85% occur once, and the top ten carry just under 1%. Input material: peripheral blood. The sequence came from a man in his forties with acute or convalescent COVID-19.

The chain's CDR3 is CASSPLGNTIYF. In nucleotides, the CDR3 is TGTGCCAGCAGTCCACTTGGAAACACCATATATTTT. The chain recombines TRBV12-3 or TRBV12-4 with TRBJ1-3, with D hard to call. The CDR3 covers 12 residues. Between the trimmed V and J ends, which lost 5 bases and 3 bases, there was a span of 5 bases.